These 7 T cell receptor beta chains came from one sample sequenced in a study of blood T cells in healthy people across ages. The use of a sample-barcoded 5' primer and a J-beta primer mix characterized a second PCR of roughly 6 to 12 cycles. Each CDR3 protein gets one entry after TCRdb re-called the 5' RACE reads with MiXCR. The sample contains some 760,000 distinct CDR3 sequences, just under 25% of which appear only once. The sample was also linked to a second study, of T cells of mothers and their children.

Sequencing was done on a sample of blood. The receptors stem from a boy between 10 and 17 years old in good health.

This clonotype appeared a few times. The V call is TRBV3-1, the J call TRBJ1-3, with 7 bases fitting TRBD1. Germline CDR1 and CDR2: LGHDT and YNNKEL (reference sequence). V lost 1 base, J lost 4 bases, and 7 bases stayed unmatched. The CDR3 loop spans 16 amino acids. The CDR3 region has the DNA TGTGCCAGCAGCCAAGGACCGATGACAGGGGGAAACACCATATATTTT. Amino acid sequence: CASSQGPMTGGNTIYF.

V usage is TRBV7-2 and J usage is TRBJ1-2, with D possibly matching TRBD1 (6 bases). Trimming removed 6 bases at V and 8 bases at J, with 19 bases between. The CDR3 loop spans 14 amino acids. Germline values: CDR1 SGHTA, CDR2 FQGNSA. As DNA, the CDR3 is TGTGCCAGCAGACTGGGCGACAGGTTCGAGGGCTACACCTTC. It codes for CASRLGDRFEGYTF.

This clonotype turned up a few times. The rearrangement uses TRBV3-1 and TRBJ2-1; D remains unclear. The J call is doubtful: the DNA matches TRBJ2-5 better. Germline V gene sequence: CDR1 LGHDT, CDR2 YNNKEL (reference sequence). This CDR3 is 14 amino acids long. DNA for the CDR3: TGTGCCAGCAGCCATCTCAACCTCCGGGAGACCCAGTACTTC. Translated, it gives CASSHLNLRETQYF.

The chain recombines TRBV4-2 with TRBJ1-1; D gene unclear. Trimming left V 4 bases short and J 5 bases short, with 14 bases between. Germline lookup yields CDR1 LGHNA and CDR2 YNFKEQ. The CDR3 spans 14 residues. This CDR3 is CASSPRGLRTEAFF. The CDR3 DNA is TGTGCCAGCAGCCCTCGGGGTCTCAGGACTGAAGCTTTCTTT.

CDR3 sequence (DNA): TGTGCCAGCAGCTTAGGACAGGATGGTAATGAAAAACTGTTTTTT. It translates to CASSLGQDGNEKLFF. This chain uses TRBV13 with TRBJ1-4, with D possibly being TRBD1 (5 bases). The ends were cut back, 0 bases at V and 4 bases at J, with 9 bases in the middle. This CDR3 contains 15 residues. Germline loops: CDR1 PRHDT, CDR2 FYEKMQ (reference sequence). The full variable domain, rest sourced from reference TRBV13 and TRBJ1-4, is AAGVIQSPRHLIKEKRETATLKCYPIPRHDTVYWYQQGPGQDPQFLISFYEKMQSDKGSIPDRFSAQQFSDYHSELNMSSLELGDSALYFCASSLGQDGNEKLFFGSGTQLSVL.

The rearrangement joins TRBV10-3 to TRBJ2-3, with 7 bases identical to TRBD2. Germline V gene lookup returns CDR1 ENHRY and CDR2 SYGVKD. J lost 2 bases, V lost 4 bases, and 6 bases had no gene match. The CDR3 is made up of 15 amino acids. The CDR3 region is CAISGTRDYTDTQYF. CDR3 bases: TGTGCCATCAGTGGGACTCGGGACTACACAGATACGCAGTATTTT.

This clonotype was picked up a small number of times. This chain uses TRBV7-8 with TRBJ2-5, with 9 bases identical to TRBD2. Judging by the DNA end, TRBJ2-1 fits better; the J call may be wrong. This CDR3 is 20 amino acids long. In germline, CDR1 is SGHVS, CDR2 FQNEAQ. The CDR3 bases are TGTGCCAGCAGCTTAGAAGTCGGGACTAGCCTCCCCAGGGATATGAATGAGCAGTTCTTC. It specifies CASSLEVGTSLPRDMNEQFF.